Listed below are T cell receptor beta chains from one sample, sequenced in a study of blood T cell repertoires in COVID-19. Sequencing was performed with immunoSEQ multiplex PCR; in TCRdb, only in-frame clones are kept and a portion is missing. The repertoire includes more than 250,000 clones, over 75% of them detected once, and more than 0.55% sits in the top ten. Sequenced sample: peripheral blood. These receptors all stem from a human donor in a cohort sampled during active COVID-19. The CDR3 runs from the conserved cysteine through the conserved F or W. The D gene is left open where the match is weak. Size is stated for part of the rows, as once, few or many counts, or as a class when the clone is expanded.

v_call: TRBV19
j_call: TRBJ2-7
clone_size: -
d_call: -
cdr3_nt: TGTGCCAGTAGAGATGGGGCCGGGGGGCACTACGAGCAGTACTTC
cdr3_aa: CASRDGAGGHYEQYF

v_call: TRBV28
j_call: TRBJ1-2
clone_size: -
d_call: -
cdr3_nt: TGTGCCAGCAGTTTCGAGGGGGAAGGCTATGGCTACACCTTC
cdr3_aa: CASSFEGEGYGYTF

v_call: TRBV28
j_call: TRBJ2-4
clone_size: -
d_call: -
cdr3_nt: TGTGCCAGCAGACTCCGTGCGGGCTCCTGGGCGGGAAACATTCAGTACTTC
cdr3_aa: CASRLRAGSWAGNIQYF

v_call: TRBV6-2/TRBV6-3
j_call: TRBJ1-1
clone_size: -
d_call: -
cdr3_nt: TGTGCCAGCAGTCGTCTCCGCACAGGGAACACTGAAGCTTTTTTT
cdr3_aa: CASSRLRTGNTEAFF

v_call: TRBV9
j_call: TRBJ2-3
clone_size: -
d_call: TRBD1
cdr3_nt: TGTGCCAGCAGCGGAAACCGGGACAGGGGTTCAGATACGCAGTATTTT
cdr3_aa: CASSGNRDRGSDTQYF

v_call: TRBV5-1
j_call: TRBJ2-3
clone_size: -
d_call: TRBD2
cdr3_nt: TGCGCCAGCAGCTTCAGCGGGGGCGTTGATACGCAGTATTTT
cdr3_aa: CASSFSGGVDTQYF

v_call: TRBV4-1
j_call: TRBJ1-1
clone_size: -
d_call: TRBD1
cdr3_nt: TGCGCCAGCAGCCGAGTTGGGGGACAGGCCTTCTCTGGGGAAGCTTTCTTT
cdr3_aa: CASSRVGGQAFSGEAFF

v_call: TRBV10-3
j_call: TRBJ1-4
clone_size: -
d_call: -
cdr3_nt: TGTGCCATCAGTGATAGTGTCGCTAATGAAAAACTGTTTTTT
cdr3_aa: CAISDSVANEKLFF

v_call: TRBV7-2
j_call: TRBJ2-7
clone_size: -
d_call: TRBD1
cdr3_nt: TGTGCCAGCAGCTTCGGACAGGGTGTTCGGTACTTC
cdr3_aa: CASSFGQGVRYF

v_call: TRBV7-9
j_call: TRBJ2-2
clone_size: once
d_call: -
cdr3_nt: TGTGCCAGCAGCTTCGGGAACGGGGAGCTGTTTTTT
cdr3_aa: CASSFGNGELFF

v_call: TRBV9
j_call: TRBJ1-1
clone_size: -
d_call: -
cdr3_nt: TGTGCCAGCAGCCTGGGACAGAACACTGAAGCTTTCTTT
cdr3_aa: CASSLGQNTEAFF

v_call: TRBV19
j_call: TRBJ1-5
clone_size: -
d_call: -
cdr3_nt: TGTGCCAGTAACTTCAGGGATTCGCGTAGCAATCAGCCCCAGCATTTT
cdr3_aa: CASNFRDSRSNQPQHF

v_call: TRBV19
j_call: TRBJ1-2
clone_size: -
d_call: TRBD1
cdr3_nt: TGTGCCAGTAGTATCCAGGGGGCGCGGAACTATGGCTACACCTTC
cdr3_aa: CASSIQGARNYGYTF

v_call: TRBV18
j_call: TRBJ1-2
clone_size: -
d_call: TRBD1
cdr3_nt: TGTGCCAGCTCATCCTCTACAGGGGGTTATGGCTACACCTTC
cdr3_aa: CASSSSTGGYGYTF

v_call: TRBV5-6
j_call: TRBJ1-2
clone_size: -
d_call: -
cdr3_nt: TGTGCCAGCAGCTTGAGACAGTATGGCTACACCTTC
cdr3_aa: CASSLRQYGYTF

v_call: TRBV5-6
j_call: TRBJ2-1
clone_size: -
d_call: TRBD2
cdr3_nt: TGTGCCAGCAGCTATCGTCCGGGACTAATAGGCAATGAGCAGTTCTTC
cdr3_aa: CASSYRPGLIGNEQFF

v_call: TRBV6-5
j_call: TRBJ2-7
clone_size: once
d_call: TRBD1
cdr3_nt: TGTGCCAGCGCCCTACAGGGGAGTTCCTACGAGCAGTACTTC
cdr3_aa: CASALQGSSYEQYF

v_call: TRBV27
j_call: TRBJ2-7
clone_size: -
d_call: -
cdr3_nt: TGTGCCAGCAGATTAAATGGCCGGACGGGGAGCTCCTACGAGCAGTACTTC
cdr3_aa: CASRLNGRTGSSYEQYF

v_call: TRBV3-1/TRBV3-2
j_call: TRBJ2-3
clone_size: -
d_call: TRBD1
cdr3_nt: TGTGCCAGCAGCCAAGTGGGGACAGATCTCACAGATACGCAGTATTTT
cdr3_aa: CASSQVGTDLTDTQYF

v_call: TRBV6-5
j_call: TRBJ1-2
clone_size: -
d_call: -
cdr3_nt: TGTGCCAGCAGTTACGATATTGCCGAGGGCTATGGCTACACCTTC
cdr3_aa: CASSYDIAEGYGYTF

v_call: TRBV7-2
j_call: TRBJ2-3
clone_size: -
d_call: TRBD2
cdr3_nt: TGTGCCAGCAGCTTAGCATCCCGCGGGAGTGCCCCAGATACGCAGTATTTT
cdr3_aa: CASSLASRGSAPDTQYF

v_call: TRBV28
j_call: TRBJ1-2
clone_size: -
d_call: -
cdr3_nt: TGTGCCAGCGCGACAGGCGGCTCCTATGGCTACACCTTC
cdr3_aa: CASATGGSYGYTF

v_call: TRBV2
j_call: TRBJ2-7
clone_size: -
d_call: TRBD1
cdr3_nt: TGTGCCAGCAGTGATCGGGACAGGGGTTACGAGCAGTACTTC
cdr3_aa: CASSDRDRGYEQYF

v_call: TRBV7-2
j_call: TRBJ1-6
clone_size: -
d_call: TRBD1
cdr3_nt: TGTGCCAGCAGCTTTCGGACAGGGAACTCACCCCTCCACTTT
cdr3_aa: CASSFRTGNSPLHF

v_call: TRBV6-2/TRBV6-3
j_call: TRBJ2-1
clone_size: -
d_call: TRBD2
cdr3_nt: TGTGCCAGCAGTTACGGGACGATACTAGCGTTGTCCTACAATGAGCAGTTCTTC
cdr3_aa: CASSYGTILALSYNEQFF

v_call: TRBV5-5
j_call: TRBJ1-2
clone_size: -
d_call: TRBD1
cdr3_nt: TGTGCCAGCAGCTTGGATCCAGGGGGCCCCTGGGGCTACACCTTC
cdr3_aa: CASSLDPGGPWGYTF

v_call: TRBV19
j_call: TRBJ1-6
clone_size: -
d_call: TRBD1
cdr3_nt: TGTGCCAGTAGTCCGGGGACAGATGTTGATTCACCCCTCCACTTT
cdr3_aa: CASSPGTDVDSPLHF

v_call: TRBV9
j_call: TRBJ2-1
clone_size: -
d_call: TRBD2
cdr3_nt: TGTGCCAGCAGCGTAGCCGGCGAGCGGGGGGGCGCCGCTGAGCAGTTCTTC
cdr3_aa: CASSVAGERGGAAEQFF

v_call: TRBV27
j_call: TRBJ2-7
clone_size: -
d_call: -
cdr3_nt: TGTGCCAGCAGTTTTACACAGGGACCCTACGAGCAGTACTTC
cdr3_aa: CASSFTQGPYEQYF

v_call: TRBV6-6
j_call: TRBJ2-3
clone_size: -
d_call: TRBD1
cdr3_nt: TGTGCCAGCAGTCCTCGGGACAGGGGAAAAGATACGCAGTATTTT
cdr3_aa: CASSPRDRGKDTQYF

v_call: TRBV6-6
j_call: TRBJ1-4
clone_size: -
d_call: TRBD1
cdr3_nt: TGTGCCAGCAGCCGGACAGGGGTGGATGAAAAACTGTTTTTT
cdr3_aa: CASSRTGVDEKLFF

v_call: TRBV5-4
j_call: TRBJ2-3
clone_size: -
d_call: TRBD2
cdr3_nt: TGTGCCAGCAGCTTGGTATCAGCGGGAGAGGGCACAGATACGCAGTATTTT
cdr3_aa: CASSLVSAGEGTDTQYF

v_call: TRBV3-1/TRBV3-2
j_call: TRBJ2-7
clone_size: -
d_call: TRBD2
cdr3_nt: TGTGCCAGCAGCCCCGGGACTAGCGGGAGGTACGAGCAGTACTTC
cdr3_aa: CASSPGTSGRYEQYF

v_call: TRBV5-4
j_call: TRBJ1-2
clone_size: -
d_call: -
cdr3_nt: TGTGCCAGCAGCTTGGGGCAGGGGGGCTACACCTTC
cdr3_aa: CASSLGQGGYTF

v_call: TRBV24-1
j_call: TRBJ2-1
clone_size: few
d_call: TRBD1
cdr3_nt: TGTGCCACCAGTGAGACCGTTCCGGGACAGGGGGTGGGTGAGCAGTTCTTC
cdr3_aa: CATSETVPGQGVGEQFF

v_call: TRBV5-4
j_call: TRBJ2-7
clone_size: -
d_call: -
cdr3_nt: TGTGCCAGCAGCCTACAGGGTGGCGACGAGCAGTACTTC
cdr3_aa: CASSLQGGDEQYF

v_call: TRBV7-9
j_call: TRBJ1-2
clone_size: -
d_call: -
cdr3_nt: TGTGCCAGCAGTCCAGAGGGGGGGAGAGGGCCCGACTATGGCTACACCTTC
cdr3_aa: CASSPEGGRGPDYGYTF

v_call: TRBV15
j_call: TRBJ1-5
clone_size: -
d_call: -
cdr3_nt: TGTGCCACCAGCAGAGATCTCGGCAGCGAAGGTGATGAGCCCCAGCATTTT
cdr3_aa: CATSRDLGSEGDEPQHF

v_call: TRBV13
j_call: TRBJ2-7
clone_size: -
d_call: -
cdr3_nt: TGTGCCAGCAGCTTAGGAGGGGGACCCTCCTACGAGCAGTACTTC
cdr3_aa: CASSLGGGPSYEQYF

v_call: TRBV5-7
j_call: TRBJ2-3
clone_size: -
d_call: -
cdr3_nt: TGTGCCAGCAGCTTGGAACTAAGCCTATATTTT
cdr3_aa: CASSLELSLYF

v_call: TRBV5-4
j_call: TRBJ2-7
clone_size: -
d_call: TRBD1
cdr3_nt: TGTGCCAGCAGCTGGGGACAGCTCACCTACGAGCAGTACTTC
cdr3_aa: CASSWGQLTYEQYF

v_call: TRBV5-1
j_call: TRBJ1-2
clone_size: -
d_call: -
cdr3_nt: TGCGCCAGCAGCTTGGAGTCCGGAGCTAACTATGGCTACACCTTC
cdr3_aa: CASSLESGANYGYTF

v_call: TRBV9
j_call: TRBJ1-2
clone_size: few
d_call: -
cdr3_nt: TGTGCCAGCAGCGCCCGACAGGCCGATGGCTACACCTTC
cdr3_aa: CASSARQADGYTF

v_call: TRBV28
j_call: TRBJ1-4
clone_size: -
d_call: TRBD1
cdr3_nt: TGTGCCAGCAGCCACTTAGCCCTAAAGAGACAGGGGATACAAGAAAAACTGTTTTTT
cdr3_aa: CASSHLALKRQGIQEKLFF

v_call: TRBV4-1
j_call: TRBJ2-1
clone_size: -
d_call: -
cdr3_nt: TGCGCCAGCAGCCAAGTGGGGGGTAGGGATGAGCAGTTCTTC
cdr3_aa: CASSQVGGRDEQFF

v_call: TRBV6-6
j_call: TRBJ1-2
clone_size: -
d_call: -
cdr3_nt: TGTGCCAGCAGTGGACAGAACTATGGCTACACCTTC
cdr3_aa: CASSGQNYGYTF

v_call: TRBV27
j_call: TRBJ2-7
clone_size: -
d_call: -
cdr3_nt: TGTGCCAGCAGTTTATCGATGGAGATGGTTATGTGGCAGTACTTC
cdr3_aa: CASSLSMEMVMWQYF

v_call: TRBV24-1
j_call: TRBJ2-1
clone_size: -
d_call: -
cdr3_nt: TGTGCCACCAGTGTACGGGGCAATGAGCAGTTCTTC
cdr3_aa: CATSVRGNEQFF

v_call: TRBV18
j_call: TRBJ1-5
clone_size: -
d_call: -
cdr3_nt: TGTGCCAGCTCACCTCGGACAGCACGGACTAGCAATCAGCCCCAGCATTTT
cdr3_aa: CASSPRTARTSNQPQHF

v_call: TRBV3-1/TRBV3-2
j_call: TRBJ2-7
clone_size: -
d_call: -
cdr3_nt: TGTGCCAGCAGCCCGCCGCGGGACGCCTACGAGCAGTACTTC
cdr3_aa: CASSPPRDAYEQYF